The sample holds a few counts of the clone carrying this TCR beta chain. Its specificity is unknown. The source of the sample is a study of T cell repertoires in cytomegalovirus infection. In the study overall: Recently described HLA-C-restricted plus well-studied HLA-B-restricted CMV epitopes were used. Indications came from public TCR beta signatures; they pointed to CMV infection and to a matching HLA type.

Germline CDR1 is MNHNS and CDR2 is SASEGT. CDR3 length: 14 amino acids. V was cut by 3 bases and J by 8 bases, with 16 bases left in between. MiXCR, run by TCRdb on the reads, gives a single entry per CDR3 protein. The sample holds about 920,000 distinct CDR3 sequences, about a third seen once. This clonotype was obtained from a human donor in good health (CMV status not recorded). Some clones in this sample may be carry-over from other donors' samples. The V gene is TRBV6-1, the J gene TRBJ1-2; perhaps TRBD1 as D (5 bases). Sample: cultured CD8+ T cells from PBMCs, taken from culture after CMV antigen stimulation. The CDR3 nucleotides read TGTGCCAGCAGTGAGCACGACAGTTCGCCCGGCTACACCTTC. Encoded protein: CASSEHDSSPGYTF.